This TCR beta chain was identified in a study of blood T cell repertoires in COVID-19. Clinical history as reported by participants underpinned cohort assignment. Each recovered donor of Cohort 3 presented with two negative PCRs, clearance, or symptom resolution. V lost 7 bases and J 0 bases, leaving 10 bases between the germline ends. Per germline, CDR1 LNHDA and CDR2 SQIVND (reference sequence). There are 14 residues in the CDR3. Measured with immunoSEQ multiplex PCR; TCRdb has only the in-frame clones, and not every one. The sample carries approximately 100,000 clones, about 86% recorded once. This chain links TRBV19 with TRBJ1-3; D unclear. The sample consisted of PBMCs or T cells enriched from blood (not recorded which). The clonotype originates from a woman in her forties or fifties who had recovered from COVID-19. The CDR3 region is CASNPSSSGNTIYF. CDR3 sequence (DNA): TGTGCCAGTAACCCAAGTAGCTCTGGAAACACCATATATTTT.